This TCR beta chain was documented in a study of blood T cell repertoires in COVID-19. Study summary: COVID-19 samples from acute and convalescent phases originated in the United States, Italy and Spain.

As processed by the authors: Amplification of reference gene primers provided the estimated nucleated cell counts. The method was immunoSEQ multiplex PCR; TCRdb's version includes in-frame clones alone and lacks a portion of them. D and trimming were read from the DNA, whereas the V and J calls and clone size are those reported in that table. The sample has 70,000 or so clones, approximately 80% seen once. CDR3 length: 11 residues. Germline V gives CDR1 SQVTM, CDR2 ANQGSEA. V was clipped by 6 bases and J by 4 bases; unmatched bases: 3. This TCR came from a human donor in a cohort sampled during active COVID-19. The chain is built from TRBV29-1 and TRBJ2-7; 7 bases are shared with TRBD1. The source material was peripheral blood. The CDR3 reads CSVTGAYEQYF. For the CDR3, the DNA is TGCAGCGTAACAGGGGCGTACGAGCAGTACTTC.